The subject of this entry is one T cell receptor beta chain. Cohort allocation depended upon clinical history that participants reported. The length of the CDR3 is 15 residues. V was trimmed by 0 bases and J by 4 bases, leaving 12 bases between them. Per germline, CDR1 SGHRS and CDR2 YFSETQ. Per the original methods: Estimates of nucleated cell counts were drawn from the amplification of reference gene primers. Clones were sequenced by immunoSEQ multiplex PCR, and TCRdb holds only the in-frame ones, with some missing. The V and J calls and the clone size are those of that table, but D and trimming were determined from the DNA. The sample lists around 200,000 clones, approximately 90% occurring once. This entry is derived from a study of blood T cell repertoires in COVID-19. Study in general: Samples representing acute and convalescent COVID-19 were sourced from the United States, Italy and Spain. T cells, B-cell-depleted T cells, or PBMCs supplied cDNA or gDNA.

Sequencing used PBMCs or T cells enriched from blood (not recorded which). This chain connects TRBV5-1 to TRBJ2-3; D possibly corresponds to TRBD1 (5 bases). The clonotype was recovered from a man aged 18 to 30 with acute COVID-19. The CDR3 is CASSLAQAGSDTQYF. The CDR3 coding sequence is TGCGCCAGCAGCTTGGCCCAAGCAGGGTCAGATACGCAGTATTTT.